This TCR beta chain was recorded in a study of blood T cell repertoires in COVID-19. This CDR3 has 15 amino acids. From germline, CDR1 is SNHLY and CDR2 FYNNEI. J gave up 5 bases and V 4 bases, and 10 bases lay outside the gene matches. Measured with immunoSEQ multiplex PCR; TCRdb has only the in-frame clones, and not every one. This table holds about 190,000 clones, more than 75% found once. This chain joins TRBV2 and TRBJ1-2, with 7 bases fitting TRBD1. The receptor was derived from a man aged 35-49 years with active or convalescent COVID-19. The sequencing sample was made of peripheral blood. The CDR3 nucleotides are TGTGCCAGCAGTGGAAGGGCAGGGGGTACTTATGGCTACACCTTC. Translation: CASSGRAGGTYGYTF.